This is a list of T cell receptor beta chains from one sample in a study of PD-1 blockade in classical Hodgkin lymphoma. Here immunoSEQ multiplex PCR was the method, and the copy in TCRdb shows in-frame clones only, minus some. The table has some 100,000 clones, more than 85% seen once; the top ten hold more than 6.5%. The specimen was peripheral blood mononuclear cells (PBMCs), collected before the second cycle of nivolumab. Receptors were obtained from a human donor with classical Hodgkin lymphoma. Each CDR3 is given with its conserved first and last residue. Not all rows give a size; the values are once, few, many and, for expanded clones, a class.

J,V,size,CDR3
TRBJ2-3,TRBV10-2,-,CASSEPTGYTDTQYF
TRBJ1-1,TRBV19,-,CASSYRGLTEAFF
TRBJ1-5,TRBV27,-,CASSFGGQSNQPQHF
TRBJ2-7,TRBV2,-,CASSPKGQGTYEQYF
TRBJ1-5,TRBV7-2,-,CASSLVTGDGQPQHF
TRBJ1-1,TRBV19,-,CASKQGAYTEAFF
TRBJ1-1,TRBV2,once,CASSDRGGNTEAFF
TRBJ2-7,TRBV7-9,-,CASSTRQGRDFEQYF
TRBJ2-3,TRBV7-2,-,CASSIAGGPDTQYF
TRBJ1-1,TRBV7-2,-,CASSLVYGDTEAFF
TRBJ2-7,TRBV14,-,CASSPRLAGASYEQYF
TRBJ2-1,TRBV7-2,-,CASSLWTGGSNNEQFF
TRBJ1-5,TRBV7-3,-,CASSLERLSNQPQHF
TRBJ1-1,TRBV7-2,once,CASSDRQGDTEAFF
TRBJ2-5,TRBV15,-,CATSRDLYQETQYF
TRBJ2-5,TRBV5-6,-,CASSLEGARETQYF
TRBJ2-5,TRBV9,-,CASSATQTNQETQYF
TRBJ1-5,TRBV7-3,-,CASSLDGNQPQHF
TRBJ2-7,TRBV7-2,-,CASSPYGSSYEQYF
TRBJ1-1,TRBV6-6,-,CASSLRGAEAFF
TRBJ2-1,TRBV11-3,-,CASSFTSGGQQFF
TRBJ2-5,TRBV6-5,-,CASSFTSHQQETQYF
TRBJ2-3,TRBV11-2,-,CASSSSGGTDTQYF
TRBJ1-2,TRBV29-1,-,CSVPADRINGYTF
TRBJ2-1,TRBV7-2,-,CASSSSGGYEQFF
TRBJ1-3,TRBV19,-,CASSSHLGRNTIYF
TRBJ1-2,TRBV7-2,-,CASSLTGFYGYTF
TRBJ1-4,TRBV4-1,-,CASSQGLARGHATNEKLFF
TRBJ1-2,TRBV5-6,-,CASSYTGANYGYTF
TRBJ1-5,TRBV15,-,CATSSGGSNQPQHF
TRBJ2-2,TRBV5-4,-,CASSTPRTGDSGELFF
TRBJ1-4,TRBV7-9,-,CASSLDGLGNEKLFF
TRBJ1-4,TRBV11-1,-,CASSSRYSYDEKLFF
TRBJ1-5,TRBV6-5,-,CASRRDISNQPQHF
TRBJ2-4,TRBV5-4,-,CASSFFWAKNIQYF
TRBJ1-1,TRBV9,-,CASSAPIGPTEAFF
TRBJ1-2,TRBV18,once,CASSPGDTFYGYTF
TRBJ1-2,TRBV5-1,-,CASSLSPGQGEYGYTF
TRBJ2-3,TRBV7-3,-,CASSFSRRDRRDTQYF
TRBJ1-1,TRBV21-1,-,CASSHGGPTGGPNTEAFF
TRBJ2-3,TRBV7-9,-,CASSLAALNTQYF
TRBJ1-2,TRBV27,-,CASSPPGQNYGYTF
TRBJ2-3,TRBV6-5,-,CASRTEISTQYF
TRBJ2-7,TRBV5-1,-,CASSRTSGGYEQYF
TRBJ2-3,TRBV11-2,-,CASSLGAGPVTDTQYF
TRBJ1-2,TRBV7-2,-,CASSPRVGYTF